The present entry profiles one TCR beta chain with its context. HIV-negative, healthy adults without recent acute infections or vaccinations were the donors. The study separated CD4+ cells into CD45RA+ naive and CD45RA-negative memory subsets. J was trimmed by 8 bases and V by 6 bases; bases with no gene match: 5. The CDR3 has 13 residues. CDR1 SGHRS and CDR2 YFSETQ come from the germline V gene. The repertoire was sequenced with immunoSEQ multiplex PCR; TCRdb's copy has only in-frame clones and lacks some. The table includes roughly 2 million clones, roughly 96% detected once. The sample belongs to a study of shared clonotypes between healthy human individuals.

The genes are TRBV5-1 and TRBJ1-6, with 7 bases identical to TRBD1. The sequence came from a man aged 18 to 30 in good health. The sequenced sample was naive CD4+ T cells sorted from blood. Regarding subset: CD45RA+ positively selected. As DNA, the CDR3 is TGCGCCAGCACCGGACAGGATGATTCACCCCTCCACTTT. It codes for CASTGQDDSPLHF.